The rows below give T cell receptor beta chains drawn from one sample of a study of PD-1 blockade in classical Hodgkin lymphoma. Some clones are missing from TCRdb's copy, which holds only in-frame ones; the method was immunoSEQ multiplex PCR. The table shows approximately 25,000 clones, with 55% to 85% occurring only once. Sequenced material: peripheral blood mononuclear cells (PBMCs), taken before the fourth cycle of nivolumab. Receptors were obtained from a human donor with classical Hodgkin lymphoma. The CDR3 runs from the conserved cysteine through the conserved F or W. The order of the fields is J gene, V gene, clone size, D gene, CDR3 protein, CDR3 DNA. D genes are given only for firm matches. A clone size is listed for some rows: how often the clone was seen (once, few, many), or a class if it is expanded.

J: TRBJ2-7; V: TRBV7-8; size: NA; D: TRBD2; CDR3: CASSPRLAGGRLPSYEQYF; DNA: TGTGCCAGCAGCCCTCGACTAGCGGGGGGCCGACTGCCCTCCTACGAGCAGTACTTC
J: TRBJ2-1; V: TRBV27; size: NA; D: NA; CDR3: CASSLGESYNEQFF; DNA: TGTGCCAGCAGTTTAGGGGAGTCGTACAATGAGCAGTTCTTC
J: TRBJ2-7; V: TRBV10-3; size: NA; D: TRBD1; CDR3: CAISGQGVIAYEQYF; DNA: TGTGCCATCAGTGGGCAGGGGGTCATTGCCTACGAGCAGTACTTC
J: TRBJ1-5; V: TRBV6-5; size: NA; D: NA; CDR3: CASSYLDSPDQPQHF; DNA: TGTGCCAGCAGTTACCTGGACAGCCCCGATCAGCCCCAGCATTTT
J: TRBJ2-7; V: TRBV7-2; size: few; D: NA; CDR3: CASSSQGHEQYF; DNA: TGTGCCAGCAGCTCCCAGGGCCACGAGCAGTACTTC
J: TRBJ2-1; V: TRBV30; size: few; D: TRBD2; CDR3: CAGTGTSTSRGYNEQFF; DNA: TGTGCCGGAACCGGGACTAGCACCTCTCGGGGCTACAATGAGCAGTTCTTC
J: TRBJ2-7; V: TRBV6-5; size: NA; D: NA; CDR3: CASSSTGSSYEQYF; DNA: TGTGCCAGCAGTTCTACAGGGAGCTCCTACGAGCAGTACTTC
J: TRBJ1-2; V: TRBV10-3; size: NA; D: TRBD1; CDR3: CAISESRDRPTYGYTF; DNA: TGTGCCATCAGTGAGTCGAGGGACAGGCCAACCTATGGCTACACCTTC
J: TRBJ1-2; V: TRBV4-2; size: NA; D: NA; CDR3: CASSQVNYGYTF; DNA: TGTGCCAGCAGCCAAGTGAACTATGGCTACACCTTC
J: TRBJ2-7; V: TRBV7-2; size: NA; D: NA; CDR3: CASSPSPKTNEQYF; DNA: TGTGCCAGCAGCCCTTCCCCCAAAACGAACGAGCAGTACTTC
J: TRBJ2-7; V: TRBV7-2; size: NA; D: TRBD2; CDR3: CASSLGTSGGYEQYF; DNA: TGTGCCAGCAGCTTGGGGACTAGCGGGGGCTACGAGCAGTACTTC
J: TRBJ2-7; V: TRBV9; size: once; D: NA; CDR3: CASSPPKF; DNA: TGTGCCAGCAGCCCCCCCAAATTC
J: TRBJ2-7; V: TRBV19; size: NA; D: TRBD2; CDR3: CASSRAGAYEQYF; DNA: TGTGCCAGTAGTAGGGCGGGGGCCTACGAGCAGTACTTC